This passage covers 27 T cell receptor beta chains from one sample sequenced in a study of beta chain features in type 1 diabetes. Findings and limits, study-wide: TCRB CDR3s from Type 1 diabetes patients were moderately but significantly shorter in all four CD4+ subsets.

The antigens of these receptors remain unknown. As every portion of the isolated RNA was reverse transcribed, the sequencing read expressed TCRB transcripts. Using immunoSEQ multiplex PCR, the repertoire was profiled, and TCRdb retains in-frame clones only, with some absent. The sample contains roughly 350,000 clones, around 10% of which appear only once. Sequencing was performed on central memory CD4+ T cells from blood. Receptors were obtained from a man under 40 with type 1 diabetes.

Ten or more counts support this clone. Other DNA sequences in the sample encode the same CDR3. V is TRBV28 and J is TRBJ2-5; D remains ambiguous. Germline CDR1 is MDHEN and CDR2 is SYDVKM. The CDR3 extends over 11 amino acids. With 1 base removed from V and 4 bases from J, the gap between germline ends came to 1 base. CDR3 in amino acids: CASSLSETQYF. The CDR3 bases are TGTGCCAGCAGTTTATCAGAGACCCAGTACTTC.

The V gene is TRBV5-4, the J gene TRBJ1-2; D remains ambiguous. The CDR3 is 12 amino acids. V gave up 4 bases and J gave up 2 bases, with 6 bases separating them. Germline V gene sequence: CDR1 SGHNT, CDR2 YYREEE (reference sequence). CDR3 nucleotide sequence: TGTGCCAGCAGCACAGACAACTATGGCTACACCTTC. Amino acids: CASSTDNYGYTF.

This clone was counted only a few times. CDR3 in amino acids: CASRSTSASTDTQYF. The CDR3 DNA sequence: TGTGCCAGCAGGTCGACTAGCGCTAGCACAGATACGCAGTATTTT. The chain uses TRBV2 and TRBJ2-3; 8 bases align to TRBD2. Looked up from germline, CDR1 is SNHLY and CDR2 is FYNNEI. This CDR3 has 15 residues. With 6 bases clipped from V and 0 bases from J, the junction kept 5 bases outside the gene matches.

This clone has a count of ten or more. This chain links TRBV28 with TRBJ1-5; TRBD1 matches 10 bases. Per germline, CDR1 MDHEN and CDR2 SYDVKM. The CDR3 totals 16 residues. V was pared by 4 bases and J by 1 base, with 4 bases of the junction left unmatched. The DNA of the CDR3 is TGTGCCAGCAGTTCTGACAGGGGGCGAAGCAATCAGCCCCAGCATTTT. Translating gives CASSSDRGRSNQPQHF.

This clone appeared a few times. The chain recombines TRBV6-1 with TRBJ1-1, with D unclear. The V gene's germline CDR1 is MNHNS and CDR2 SASEGT. V lost 4 bases to trimming and J lost 2 bases, with 8 bases between them. This CDR3 has 13 amino acids. The CDR3 sequence: CASSVQPNTEAFF. The CDR3, as DNA: TGTGCCAGCAGTGTTCAGCCAAACACTGAAGCTTTCTTT.

This clone was seen a few times. The rearrangement uses TRBV6-5 and TRBJ1-2; 7 bases are a match to TRBD1. J was trimmed by 6 bases and V by 6 bases; bases with no gene match: 7. This CDR3 contains 13 residues. Germline CDR1 is MNHEY and CDR2 is SVGAGI. The CDR3 is CASRPGQEHGYTF. The CDR3 coding sequence is TGTGCCAGCAGACCCGGACAGGAACATGGCTACACCTTC.

This clone was recorded many times. This chain connects TRBV10-3 to TRBJ2-2, with TRBD2 identical over 9 bases. This CDR3 has 13 amino acids. V lost 0 bases and J lost 11; bases outside the gene matches: 1. The germline V gene has CDR1 ENHRY and CDR2 SYGVKD. This CDR3 is CAISESTSGELFF. The DNA for the CDR3 is TGTGCCATCAGTGAGTCGACTAGCGGAGAGCTGTTTTTT.

The chain carries TRBV7-2 and TRBJ2-5, with TRBD2 as a possible D gene (5 bases). V was trimmed by 2 bases and J by 4 bases, leaving 11 bases between them. There are 14 residues in the CDR3. Germline CDR1 SGHTA, CDR2 FQGNSA. This CDR3 reads CASSLPLAPETQYF. DNA of the CDR3: TGTGCCAGCAGCTTACCCCTAGCTCCAGAGACCCAGTACTTC.

This clone came up a few times. The chain employs TRBV5-4 and TRBJ1-4; D is perhaps TRBD1 (5 bases). Germline lookup yields CDR1 SGHNT and CDR2 YYREEE (reference sequence). The V end was cut by 7 bases, the J end by 8 bases, with 18 bases between. CDR3 length: 14 amino acids. This chain's CDR3 is CASSKWQGSEKLFF. The CDR3 region has the DNA TGTGCCAGCTCGAAGTGGCAGGGCAGCGAAAAACTGTTTTTT. Full variable domain (remainder filled in from reference TRBV5-4 and TRBJ1-4): ETGVTQSPTHLIKTRGQQVTLRCSSQSGHNTVSWYQQALGQGPQFIFQYYREEENGRGNFPPRFSGLQFPNYSSELNVNALELDDSALYLCASSKWQGSEKLFFGSGTQLSVL.

This clone has a handful of counts. This sample includes further DNA sequences coding for the same CDR3. The chain joins TRBV27 to TRBJ2-7; possibly TRBD1 for D (6 bases). The CDR3 has 14 residues. The germline CDR1 and CDR2 sequences are MNHEY and SMNVEV (reference sequence). V was clipped by 6 bases and J by 4 bases, with 16 bases between them. CDR3 amino acids: CASSLRDTGYEQYF. CDR3 DNA sequence: TGTGCCAGCAGCCTCCGGGACACAGGTTACGAGCAGTACTTC.

This clone was picked up many times. The gene calls are TRBV19 and TRBJ1-4; D remains ambiguous. Trimming left V 4 bases short and J 6 bases short, with 6 bases between. This CDR3 has 12 residues. Germline V gives CDR1 LNHDA, CDR2 SQIVND (reference sequence). The CDR3: CASSRADEKLFF. CDR3 DNA sequence: TGTGCCAGTAGTAGGGCGGATGAAAAACTGTTTTTT. The entire variable domain, with the rest obtained from reference TRBV19 and TRBJ1-4, is as follows: DGGITQSPKYLFRKEGQNVTLSCEQNLNHDAMYWYRQDPGQGLRLIYYSQIVNDFQKGDIAEGYSVSREKKESFPLTVTSAQKNPTAFYLCASSRADEKLFFGSGTQLSVL.

This clone has a count of ten or more. This rearrangement joins TRBV7-6 to TRBJ2-7; 9 nucleotides agree with TRBD1. V lost 6 bases, J lost 4 bases, and 4 bases stayed unmatched. Germline V gene lookup returns CDR1 SGHVS and CDR2 FNYEAQ. CDR3 length: 13 residues. This CDR3 reads CASRGTGRYEQYF. In DNA form, the CDR3 reads TGTGCCAGCAGGGGGACAGGGAGGTACGAGCAGTACTTC.

This clone was recorded a few times. This rearrangement joins TRBV5-6 to TRBJ2-1, with a possible D match to TRBD1 (6 bases). Germline V CDR1 and CDR2: SGHDT, YYEEEE. Trimming removed 0 bases from V and 7 bases from J, with 8 bases in between. The CDR3 is 13 amino acids. The CDR3 nucleotides are TGTGCCAGCAGCTTGGACAGGGAGAATGAGCAGTTCTTC. Translating gives CASSLDRENEQFF.

This rearrangement joins TRBV7-6 to TRBJ2-5; D is unresolved. The CDR3 totals 17 residues. Trimming removed 5 bases from V and 1 base from J, with 20 bases in between. CDR1 is SGHVS, CDR2 FNYEAQ, per germline. The CDR3 here is CASSPFLGTGSQETQYF. CDR3 nucleotide sequence: TGTGCCAGCAGCCCTTTTCTGGGCACTGGATCCCAAGAGACCCAGTACTTC.

This chain joins TRBV7-6 and TRBJ1-4; tentatively, D is TRBD1 (5 bases). Trimming removed 1 base from V and 10 bases from J, with 10 bases in between. The CDR3 spans 13 residues. CDR1 and CDR2 (germline): SGHVS, FNYEAQ. DNA for the CDR3: TGTGCCAGCAGCTTAGACCCGGGGCGAAAACTGTTTTTT. It translates to CASSLDPGRKLFF.

With regard to this clone: This CDR3 is also generated by other DNA sequences in the sample. The chain carries TRBV18 and TRBJ2-7; TRBD1 aligns across 7 bases. V gave up 3 bases and J gave up 2 bases; unmatched junction bases: 4. Germline values: CDR1 KGHSH, CDR2 LQKENI. The CDR3 extends over 14 amino acids. CDR3 sequence (DNA): TGTGCCAGCTCACCGAGACAGGGCACCTACGAGCAGTACTTC. This codes for CASSPRQGTYEQYF.

A few counts support this clone. The chain couples TRBV4-2 to TRBJ2-3, with no clear D. Trimming removed 1 base at V and 5 bases at J, with 7 bases between. The CDR3 sequence is 13 residues long. The V gene's germline CDR1 is LGHNA and CDR2 YNFKEQ. CDR3 amino acids: CASSQASVDTQYF. DNA for the CDR3: TGTGCCAGCAGCCAAGCAAGTGTAGATACGCAGTATTTT.

This clone appeared a few times. This chain joins TRBV7-9 and TRBJ2-3; D not resolved. This CDR3 contains 13 residues. Germline V gives CDR1 SEHNR, CDR2 FQNEAQ (reference sequence). V lost 1 base and J lost 7, with 9 bases in between. The CDR3 here is CASSLGMGNTQYF. CDR3 nucleotides: TGTGCCAGCAGCTTAGGGATGGGGAATACGCAGTATTTT. Together with reference TRBV7-9 and TRBJ2-3, the CDR3 gives the full variable domain: DTGVSQNPRHKITKRGQNVTFRCDPISEHNRLYWYRQTLGQGPEFLTYFQNEAQLEKSRLLSDRFSAERPKGSFSTLEIQRTEQGDSAMYLCASSLGMGNTQYFGPGTRLTVL.

The gene calls are TRBV2 and TRBJ1-5; unclear D gene. This CDR3 has 15 residues. The V gene lost 3 bases and the J gene lost 0 bases, with 9 bases spanning the gap. Germline-derived CDR1 and CDR2 are SNHLY and FYNNEI. The DNA for the CDR3 is TGTGCCAGCAGTGAGGAAGGATATAGCAATCAGCCCCAGCATTTT. Its protein product is CASSEEGYSNQPQHF.

This clone came up a few times. J is TRBJ2-3 and V is TRBV6-1; 8 bases match TRBD1. From germline, CDR1 is MNHNS and CDR2 SASEGT. This CDR3 is built from 15 residues. J lost 1 base, V lost 2 bases, and 2 bases had no gene match. CDR3 bases: TGTGCCAGCAGTGAACAGGGGGCCGGCACAGATACGCAGTATTTT. It codes for CASSEQGAGTDTQYF.

The J gene is TRBJ2-5, the V gene TRBV5-4; D might be TRBD2 (7 bases). V shed 2 bases and J shed 1 base, with 18 bases lying between them. The germline gives CDR1 SGHNT, CDR2 YYREEE (reference sequence). CDR3 length: 17 residues. CDR3 sequence (DNA): TGTGCCAGCAGCTTCGGGGGCGCGGGAGACCCCCAAGAGACCCAGTACTTC. This encodes CASSFGGAGDPQETQYF.

The DNA of the CDR3 is TGTGCCAGCAGGCCCAACAGGCGCAATCAGCCCCAGCATTTT. Encoded protein: CASRPNRRNQPQHF. V gene TRBV7-2 combines with J gene TRBJ1-5, with D possibly TRBD1 on 5 matching bases. The CDR3 has 14 amino acids. The V end was cut by 6 bases, the J end by 2 bases, with 11 bases between. Germline values: CDR1 SGHTA, CDR2 FQGNSA.

This clone came up once. V is TRBV5-1 and J is TRBJ2-5; possible D gene TRBD1, 5 bases. Germline V lookup: CDR1 SGHRS, CDR2 YFSETQ. CDR3 size: 16 residues. The V gene lost 0 bases and the J gene lost 0 bases, with 12 bases spanning the gap. The DNA for the CDR3 is TGCGCCAGCAGCTTGGCCCCAGGGCACTACCAAGAGACCCAGTACTTC. Amino acid sequence: CASSLAPGHYQETQYF.

This clone was recorded at least ten times. The chain joins TRBV28 to TRBJ1-5; D is uncertain. Per germline, CDR1 MDHEN and CDR2 SYDVKM. The CDR3 extends over 13 amino acids. Trimming removed 4 bases from V and 7 bases from J, with 11 bases in between. The CDR3 sequence is CASSWGESQPQHF. DNA of the CDR3: TGTGCCAGCAGTTGGGGAGAGAGCCAGCCCCAGCATTTT.

This clone was detected only a few times. This chain uses TRBV29-1 with TRBJ2-7, with D perhaps matching TRBD1 or TRBD2 (5 bases each). This CDR3 contains 13 residues. Between the trimmed V and J ends, which lost 7 bases and 3 bases, there was a span of 16 bases. Per germline, CDR1 SQVTM and CDR2 ANQGSEA. The CDR3 nucleotides are TGCAGCGCGGGGCCAGACAATTTCTACGAGCAGTACTTC. Translation: CSAGPDNFYEQYF.

V usage is TRBV5-1 and J usage is TRBJ1-1; TRBD1 agrees at 11 bases. Germline lookup yields CDR1 SGHRS and CDR2 YFSETQ. V dropped 4 bases and J dropped 4; count of bases not matched to a gene: 3. The CDR3 loop spans 14 amino acids. The CDR3 reads CASSGQGAPTEAFF. CDR3 nucleotides: TGCGCCAGCAGCGGACAGGGGGCGCCCACTGAAGCTTTCTTT.

A few counts support this clone. A read error may produce the germline difference seen at one junction end. The chain combines TRBV5-4 with TRBJ2-7, with D possibly matching TRBD2 (6 bases). Germline CDR1 and CDR2: SGHNT and YYREEE (reference sequence). The CDR3 is made up of 15 amino acids. CDR3 sequence: CASSLGFQEGNEQYF. The DNA for the CDR3 is TGCGCCAGCAGCTTGGGGTTTCAGGAGGGGAACGAGCAGTACTTC.